This T cell receptor beta chain was identified during a study of blood T cells in healthy people across ages. Extracted total RNA amounted to at least 6 micrograms for each sample. CDR1 and CDR2 (germline): ENHRY, SYGVKD. The CDR3 loop spans 15 amino acids. V shed 3 bases and J shed 4 bases, with 15 bases lying between them. Points from the study as a whole: With donor CMV status unknown, expanded clonotype changes were possibly confounded. Naive CD4+ cells and diversity were both higher in long-lived donors than in aged donors.

Concerning this clonotype: Its antigen is as yet unknown.

For the second PCR, which ran for 7 to 11 cycles, a sample-barcoded 5' primer and a J-beta primer mix were used. Each CDR3 protein gets one entry after TCRdb re-called the 5' RACE reads with MiXCR. Here the sample spans 1.5 million to 2 million distinct CDR3 sequences, 35% to 50% being singletons. V is TRBV10-3 and J is TRBJ1-1; D not resolved. Sequenced: blood. This receptor was identified in a human donor in good health. CDR3 sequence (DNA): TGTGCCATCAGTGAAGTGGCGGCTTCGGGCACTGAAGCTTTCTTT. Protein product: CAISEVAASGTEAFF.